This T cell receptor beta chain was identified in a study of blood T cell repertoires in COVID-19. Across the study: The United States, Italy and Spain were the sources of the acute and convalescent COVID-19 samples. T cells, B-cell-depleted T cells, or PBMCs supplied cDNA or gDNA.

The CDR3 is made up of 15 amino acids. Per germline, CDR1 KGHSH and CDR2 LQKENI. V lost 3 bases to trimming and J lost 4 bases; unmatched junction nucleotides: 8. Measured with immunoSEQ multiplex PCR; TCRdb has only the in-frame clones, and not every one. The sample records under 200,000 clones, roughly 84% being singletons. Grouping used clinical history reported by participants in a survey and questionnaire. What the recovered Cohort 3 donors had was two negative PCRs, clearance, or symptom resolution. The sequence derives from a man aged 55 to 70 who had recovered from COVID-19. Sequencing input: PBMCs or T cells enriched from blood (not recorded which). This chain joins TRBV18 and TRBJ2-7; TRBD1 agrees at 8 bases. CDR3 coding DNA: TGTGCCAGCTCACCTCTCGGACAGGGACCTTACGAGCAGTACTTC. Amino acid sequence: CASSPLGQGPYEQYF.